These T cell receptor beta chains were read from a single sample in a study of T-cell memory formation after mild COVID-19. In TCRdb, the 5' RACE reads were re-called with MiXCR into one record per CDR3 protein. The table shows 180,000 or so distinct CDR3 sequences, with roughly 10% occurring only once. Material for sequencing was PBMCs or a T cell subset sorted from them (not recorded which). The receptors come from a man younger than 30 who had mild COVID-19 (a few samples of this study predate the infection). Cell type and time point are not known. Both conserved end residues are part of each CDR3. D genes are given only for firm matches. Not every row has a clone size; where given, it reads once, few, many or a size class.

j_gene | d_gene | v_gene | abundance | CDR3nt | CDR3aa
TRBJ2-4 | NA | TRBV21-1 | NA | TGTGCCAGCAGCGGAGACAGGGCCGGGTTAGCCAAAAACATTCAGTACTTC | CASSGDRAGLAKNIQYF
TRBJ1-5 | NA | TRBV6-5 | NA | TGTGCCAGCAGTGAGGGGCCGGGTCGCCAGCATTTT | CASSEGPGRQHF
TRBJ1-1 | NA | TRBV4-3 | NA | TGCGCCAGCAGCCAATGGGCGAGCAGATCGAACACTGAAGCTTTCTTT | CASSQWASRSNTEAFF
TRBJ1-1 | TRBD1 | TRBV11-1 | few | TGTGCCAGCAGTCGATCTGGGACAGACAACACTGAAGCTTTCTTT | CASSRSGTDNTEAFF
TRBJ2-1 | NA | TRBV7-2 | NA | TGTGCCAGCAGTTGGGTGGATGAGCAGTTCTTC | CASSWVDEQFF
TRBJ2-3 | NA | TRBV6-5 | few | TGTGCCAGCAGTTACTCGAGTGGGGGGACGACAGATACGCAGTATTTT | CASSYSSGGTTDTQYF
TRBJ1-2 | NA | TRBV6-2/TRBV6-3 | NA | TGTGCCAGCAGTGGGACAATTCGTAACTATGGCTACACCTTC | CASSGTIRNYGYTF
TRBJ1-1 | NA | TRBV10-3 | NA | TGTGCCATCAGTGAGAAAACCGGGGGCGAAAGTAGAGCTTTCTTT | CAISEKTGGESRAFF
TRBJ1-1 | TRBD1 | TRBV7-2 | NA | TGTGCCAGCAGCCCAACCGGGACAGGGGTCCCTGAAGCTTTCTTT | CASSPTGTGVPEAFF
TRBJ1-5 | TRBD1 | TRBV5-5 | NA | TGTGCCAGCAGCTCCACAGGGGTTCGCAATCAGCCCCAGCATTTT | CASSSTGVRNQPQHF
TRBJ1-2 | TRBD1 | TRBV7-9 | NA | TGTGCCAGCAGTACCGGGACAGCCTATGGCTACACCTTC | CASSTGTAYGYTF
TRBJ2-3 | TRBD2 | TRBV5-6 | NA | TGTGCCAGCATGGTAGCGGGGGCAGATCCGCAGTATTTT | CASMVAGADPQYF
TRBJ2-3 | NA | TRBV6-5 | few | TGTGCCAGCAGTCGGAGTCGCGAAACAGATACGCAGTATTTT | CASSRSRETDTQYF
TRBJ2-2 | NA | TRBV19 | NA | TGTGCCAGTAGACCGGACCTCAACACCGGGGAGCTGTTTTTT | CASRPDLNTGELFF
TRBJ2-4 | TRBD2 | TRBV20-1 | NA | TGCAGTGCTAGAGAAACCGGGAGGAACATTCAGTACTTC | CSARETGRNIQYF
TRBJ2-1 | TRBD2 | TRBV30 | few | TGTGCCTGGGGGCGGGGGTATAATGAGCAGTTCTTC | CAWGRGYNEQFF
TRBJ1-3 | NA | TRBV18 | few | TGTGCCAGCTCACCCGTGGATGCGTCCTCTGGAAACACCATATATTTT | CASSPVDASSGNTIYF
TRBJ1-5 | TRBD1 | TRBV27 | NA | TGTGCCAGCAGTTTCAGGGGGGCCGATCAGCCCCAGCATTTT | CASSFRGADQPQHF
TRBJ2-7 | NA | TRBV27 | NA | TGTGCCAGCAGTCCCGGTCTGGGTTTCGAGCAGTACTTC | CASSPGLGFEQYF
TRBJ2-5 | NA | TRBV29-1 | NA | TGCAGCGTTGAAGATAGGGCGGGCCTCGGGTGGACCCAGTACTTC | CSVEDRAGLGWTQYF
TRBJ1-1 | TRBD1 | TRBV12-3/TRBV12-4 | many | TGTGCCAGCAGTTTGACAGGGGGTTCGGGCACTGAAGCTTTCTTT | CASSLTGGSGTEAFF
TRBJ1-6 | TRBD1 | TRBV2 | few | TGTGCCAGCGCTAGACAGGGGGCTTCACCCCTCCACTTT | CASARQGASPLHF
TRBJ1-1 | TRBD1 | TRBV5-1 | many | TGCGCCAGCAGCCCCGCTGGACAGGTCAAGGGGACTGAAGCTTTCTTT | CASSPAGQVKGTEAFF
TRBJ1-5 | NA | TRBV7-8 | NA | TGTGCCAGCAGCTTAAGCCAGGACGCCTCCAATCAGCCCCAGCATTTT | CASSLSQDASNQPQHF
TRBJ1-1 | NA | TRBV11-2 | few | TGTGCCAGCAGCCCGGGTGCCGCCAGGGTCACTGAAGCTTTCTTT | CASSPGAARVTEAFF
TRBJ1-1 | NA | TRBV4-1 | few | TGCGCCAGCAGCCAAGGTTTTAGTCTGAACACTGAAGCTTTCTTT | CASSQGFSLNTEAFF
TRBJ2-7 | NA | TRBV7-9 | NA | TGTGCCAGCAGCCCCAGGGGAAGCGGGGACTCCTACGAGCAGTACTTC | CASSPRGSGDSYEQYF
TRBJ2-1 | TRBD1 | TRBV7-2 | few | TGTGCCAGCAGCTTAAGCTCAGGGGGCGCCTACAATGAGCAGTTCTTC | CASSLSSGGAYNEQFF
TRBJ2-5 | TRBD1 | TRBV5-1 | NA | TGCGCCAGCCTGCCGACAGGGTCCGTGGGGACCCAGTACTTC | CASLPTGSVGTQYF
TRBJ2-1 | NA | TRBV7-2 | NA | TGTGCCAGCAGCTCGAATTTGCTGAATGGGGATGAGCAGTTCTTC | CASSSNLLNGDEQFF
TRBJ2-5 | TRBD1 | TRBV18 | many | TGTGCCAGCTCACTCCTGGACAGGCCAGGGGAGACCCAGTACTTC | CASSLLDRPGETQYF
TRBJ2-2 | TRBD1 | TRBV4-3 | many | TGCGCCAGCAGCCACCAGGACAGGTACACCGGGGAGCTGTTTTTT | CASSHQDRYTGELFF
TRBJ2-3 | NA | TRBV5-1 | many | TGCGCCAGCAGCTTGCAGGTCGGGGGCACAGATACGCAGTATTTT | CASSLQVGGTDTQYF
TRBJ2-5 | NA | TRBV4-3 | many | TGCGCCAGCAGCCAAGAGATGTGGCAGGGGGAGACCCAGTACTTC | CASSQEMWQGETQYF
TRBJ2-3 | TRBD1 | TRBV5-1 | few | TGCGCCAGCAGAATACAGGGGGACGGCACAGATACGCAGTATTTT | CASRIQGDGTDTQYF
TRBJ1-1 | NA | TRBV24-1 | NA | TGTGCCACCAGTGCGGGGGGACGCACTGAAGCTTTCTTT | CATSAGGRTEAFF
TRBJ1-1 | TRBD1 | TRBV7-2 | many | TGTGCCAGCAGCTTAGTCCCGGGACAGGGTCGCACTGAAGCTTTCTTT | CASSLVPGQGRTEAFF
TRBJ2-3 | NA | TRBV20-1 | NA | TGCAGTGCTTGGACGGGAGATACGCAGTATTTT | CSAWTGDTQYF
TRBJ2-5 | NA | TRBV5-1 | many | TGCGCCAGCAGCTTGACAGGGATCGGAGAGACCCAGTACTTC | CASSLTGIGETQYF
TRBJ1-1 | NA | TRBV5-1 | once | TGCGCCAGCAGCCTGCCGAACGTAGGTTTGAACACTGAAGCTTTCTTT | CASSLPNVGLNTEAFF
TRBJ2-1 | TRBD2 | TRBV7-2 | NA | TGTGCCAGCAGCTTACCCCGAGCGGGGGGGGCATACAATGAGCAGTTCTTC | CASSLPRAGGAYNEQFF
TRBJ1-1 | NA | TRBV2 | NA | TGTGCCAGCAGACAAGACGGACCGGGGGAAGCTTTCTTT | CASRQDGPGEAFF
TRBJ2-1 | TRBD2 | TRBV10-3 | once | TGTGCCATCAGTGAGTCGGAGCTAGCGGACAATGAGCAGTTCTTC | CAISESELADNEQFF
TRBJ2-2 | NA | TRBV30 | many | TGTGCCTGGGATCTTGCGCTAGGGGGGAACACCGGGGAGCTGTTTTTT | CAWDLALGGNTGELFF
TRBJ1-5 | NA | TRBV5-1 | few | TGCGCCAGCAGCCTGGACACCAATCAGCCCCAGCATTTT | CASSLDTNQPQHF
TRBJ1-1 | NA | TRBV12-3/TRBV12-4 | NA | TGTGCCAGCAGTAAACAGGGTGAAAATGAAGCTTTCTTT | CASSKQGENEAFF
TRBJ1-5 | TRBD1 | TRBV9 | few | TGTGCCAGCAGCGTAGCAAGACAGGGGTGGAAGCCCCAGCATTTT | CASSVARQGWKPQHF
TRBJ1-5 | NA | TRBV6-6 | few | TGTGCCAGCGAACCACGGGGCAATCAGCCCCAGCATTTT | CASEPRGNQPQHF
TRBJ2-1 | TRBD1 | TRBV7-8 | NA | TGTGCCAGCAGCTTATCGGGACAGGGGTACAATGAGCAGTTCTTC | CASSLSGQGYNEQFF
TRBJ1-3 | NA | TRBV6-5 | few | TGTGCCAGCAGGGGGACTTCTGGAAACACCATATATTTT | CASRGTSGNTIYF
TRBJ2-3 | NA | TRBV6-6 | NA | TGTGCCGGTTCCAGGCTCCTAGGCACAGATACGCAGTATTTT | CAGSRLLGTDTQYF
TRBJ2-7 | NA | TRBV6-5 | NA | TGTGCCAGCAGTAGCTCTAGCGAGACCTACGAGCAGTACTTC | CASSSSSETYEQYF
TRBJ2-3 | NA | TRBV20-1 | NA | TGCAGTGCTACCTCAGATACGCAGTATTTT | CSATSDTQYF
TRBJ2-5 | NA | TRBV10-2 | many | TGCGCCAGCAGTGAAGGGGTGGAGACCCAGTACTTC | CASSEGVETQYF
TRBJ1-4 | NA | TRBV20-1 | many | TGCAGTGCTAGGGACCCGCTTGATGAAAAACTGTTTTTT | CSARDPLDEKLFF
TRBJ2-1 | TRBD2 | TRBV20-1 | few | TGCAGTGCCGTCCGCAGACTAGCGGGGGGGCCTGGTGAGCAGTTCTTC | CSAVRRLAGGPGEQFF
TRBJ1-4 | NA | TRBV18 | NA | TGTGCCAGCTCACCATCTGCCATAGGCTGGGGTAATGAAAAACTGTTTTTT | CASSPSAIGWGNEKLFF